Many counts were recorded for the clone carrying this TCR beta chain. What it binds is unknown. Original processing notes: A classifier for distant metastasis in papillary thyroid cancer was constructed using CDR3 differences observed across clinicopathological groups. TCRdb used MiXCR to call clones anew from the PCR reads. TCRdb, not the authors, supplied the V and J calls. The data contain roughly 93,000 clones, about 13% of them singletons. The sample belongs to a study of metastatic and nonmetastatic thyroid tumors. Across the whole study: Malignant thyroid and benign thyroid patients provided blood and tumor or nodule tissue whose repertoires were compared.

The CDR3 is 13 residues long. Trimming left V 7 bases short and J 2 bases short, with 9 bases between. Germline CDR1 is KGHDR and CDR2 is SFDVKD. General study points: Versus benign nodules, malignant thyroid tumors reportedly had significantly higher TCR beta diversity, in blood and tumor.

Patients had received no treatment of any kind before thyroid surgery. Sequenced material: blood. This TCR derives from a female donor with papillary thyroid cancer or a benign thyroid nodule (not recorded which). Some clones in this sample may be carry-over from other donors' samples. This chain joins TRBV24-1 and TRBJ2-3, with a possible D match to TRBD2 (5 bases). CDR3 coding DNA: TGTGCCACCAGAAGCGGTCCCACAGATACGCAGTATTTT. This translates into CATRSGPTDTQYF.